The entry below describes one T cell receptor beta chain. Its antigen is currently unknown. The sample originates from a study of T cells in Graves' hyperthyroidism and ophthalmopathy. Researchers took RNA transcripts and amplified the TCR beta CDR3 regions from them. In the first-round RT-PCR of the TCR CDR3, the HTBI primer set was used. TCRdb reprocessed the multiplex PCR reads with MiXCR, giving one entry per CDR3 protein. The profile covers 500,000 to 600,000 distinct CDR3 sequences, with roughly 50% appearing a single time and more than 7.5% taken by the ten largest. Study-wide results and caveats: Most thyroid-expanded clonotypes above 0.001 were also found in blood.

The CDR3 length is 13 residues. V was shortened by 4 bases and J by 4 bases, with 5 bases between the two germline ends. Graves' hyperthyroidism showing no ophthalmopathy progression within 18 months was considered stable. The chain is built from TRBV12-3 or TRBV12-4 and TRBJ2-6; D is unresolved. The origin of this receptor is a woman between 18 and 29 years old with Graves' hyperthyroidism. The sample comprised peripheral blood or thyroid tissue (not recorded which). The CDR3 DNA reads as TGTGCCAGCAGTTCCTTAGGGGCCAACGTCCTGACTTTC. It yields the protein CASSSLGANVLTF.